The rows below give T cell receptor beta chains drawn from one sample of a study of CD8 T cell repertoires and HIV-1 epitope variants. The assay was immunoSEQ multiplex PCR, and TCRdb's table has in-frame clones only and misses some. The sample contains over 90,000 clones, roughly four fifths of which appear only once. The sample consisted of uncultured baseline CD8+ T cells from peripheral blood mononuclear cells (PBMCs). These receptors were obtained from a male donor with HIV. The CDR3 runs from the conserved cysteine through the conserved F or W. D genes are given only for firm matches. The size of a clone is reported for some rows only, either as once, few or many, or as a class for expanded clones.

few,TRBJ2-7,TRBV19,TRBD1,CASRPDAGTGIDEQYF,TGTGCCAGTAGGCCAGATGCCGGGACAGGGATCGACGAGCAGTACTTC
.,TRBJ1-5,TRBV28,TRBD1,CASTRQGYNQPQHF,TGTGCCAGCACCAGACAGGGTTATAATCAGCCCCAGCATTTT
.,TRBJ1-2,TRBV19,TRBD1,CASTWGQGYGYTF,TGTGCCAGTACGTGGGGACAGGGCTATGGCTACACCTTC
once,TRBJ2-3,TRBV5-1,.,CASSIQGTTDTQYF,TGCGCCAGCAGTATACAGGGTACCACAGATACGCAGTATTTT
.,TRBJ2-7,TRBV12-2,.,CASRLVGRGLDEQYF,TGTGCAAGTCGCTTAGTGGGGAGGGGTCTGGACGAGCAGTACTTC
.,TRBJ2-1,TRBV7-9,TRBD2,CASSLAASGSSHEQFF,TGTGCCAGCAGCTTAGCCGCCAGCGGGAGTTCGCATGAGCAGTTCTTC
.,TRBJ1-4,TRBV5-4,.,CASSSQGLRNEKLFF,TGTGCCAGCAGCTCCCAGGGGCTACGTAATGAAAAACTGTTTTTT
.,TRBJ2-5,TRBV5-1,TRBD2,CASSLAPAGGSETQYF,TGCGCCAGCAGCTTGGCCCCAGCGGGAGGATCGGAGACCCAGTACTTC
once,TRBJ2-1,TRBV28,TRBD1,CASSPGTAYNEQFF,TGTGCCAGCAGTCCCGGGACAGCCTACAATGAGCAGTTCTTC
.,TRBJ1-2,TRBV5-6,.,CASTILMQVSDGSRGYTF,TGTGCCAGCACCATTTTAATGCAGGTTTCGGACGGGTCGCGTGGCTACACCTTC
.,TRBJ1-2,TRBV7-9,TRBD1,CASSLDTGERSGYTF,TGTGCCAGCAGCTTAGACACAGGGGAAAGGAGTGGCTACACCTTC
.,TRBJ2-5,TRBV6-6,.,CASSALGGVRETQYF,TGTGCCAGCAGTGCCTTGGGGGGCGTACGAGAGACCCAGTACTTC
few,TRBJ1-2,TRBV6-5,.,CASSYSRTGGYTF,TGTGCCAGCAGTTACTCCCGGACGGGTGGCTACACCTTC
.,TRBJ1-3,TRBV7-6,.,CASSPELRPNTIYF,TGTGCCAGCAGCCCCGAGCTTCGGCCCAACACCATATATTTT
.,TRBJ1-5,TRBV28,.,CASSPYSNQPQHF,TGTGCCAGCAGCCCATATAGCAATCAGCCCCAGCATTTT
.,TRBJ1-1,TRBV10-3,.,CAISESRVGGGLGTEAFF,TGTGCCATCAGTGAGTCGAGAGTCGGCGGGGGGCTTGGCACTGAAGCTTTCTTT
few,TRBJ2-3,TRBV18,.,CASSSKDSGDTQYF,TGTGCCAGCTCATCAAAGGACAGTGGTGATACGCAGTATTTT
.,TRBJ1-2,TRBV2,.,CATAGKGGYTF,TGTGCCACTGCTGGTAAGGGTGGCTACACCTTC
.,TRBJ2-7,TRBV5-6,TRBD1,CASSPGTGLTVDEQYF,TGTGCCAGCAGCCCCGGGACAGGGTTAACGGTGGACGAGCAGTACTTC
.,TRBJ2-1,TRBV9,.,CASSPGDGNEQFF,TGTGCCAGCAGCCCCGGAGACGGGAATGAGCAGTTCTTC
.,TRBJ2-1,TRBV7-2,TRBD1,CASSLPGGKDEQFF,TGTGCCAGCAGCTTACCAGGGGGCAAGGATGAGCAGTTCTTC
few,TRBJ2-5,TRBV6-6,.,CASSNTLRRTQYF,TGTGCCAGCAGTAACACACTACGGCGGACCCAGTACTTC
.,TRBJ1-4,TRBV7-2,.,CASSSPGTSATNEKLFF,TGTGCCAGCAGCTCCCCCGGCACCTCTGCAACTAATGAAAAACTGTTTTTT
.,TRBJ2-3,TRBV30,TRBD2,CAWSVPRTSGGANTQYF,TGTGCCTGGAGTGTACCGCGGACTAGCGGGGGGGCGAATACGCAGTATTTT
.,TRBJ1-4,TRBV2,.,CASIGRIGEKLFF,TGTGCCAGCATCGGCAGGATTGGTGAAAAACTGTTTTTT
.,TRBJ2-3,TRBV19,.,CASSLTEGSWGTDTQYF,TGTGCCAGTAGTCTCACCGAGGGTAGCTGGGGCACAGATACGCAGTATTTT
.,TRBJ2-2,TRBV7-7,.,CASSQQGSNTGELFF,TGTGCCAGCAGCCAACAGGGTAGCAACACCGGGGAGCTGTTTTTT
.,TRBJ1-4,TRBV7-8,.,CASRYREAPNEKLFF,TGTGCCAGCAGATACCGGGAGGCCCCTAATGAAAAACTGTTTTTT